One and the same sample provided the 18 T cell receptor beta chains below, sequenced in a study of read filtering for tumor transcriptome and immune sequencing. From approximately 430 ng of RNA, a library with molecular barcoded alpha/delta and beta/gamma adaptors was made. TCRdb passed the reads through MiXCR, listing each CDR3 protein once. The table includes around 50,000 distinct CDR3 sequences, less than 25% detected once. Sequenced input: a population of CD138-negative cells sorted from bone marrow. All receptors derive from a donor over 35 with multiple myeloma.

This clonotype was seen more than once but under ten times. The V call is TRBV12-3 or TRBV12-4, the J call TRBJ1-2, with D unclear. The length of the CDR3 is 13 residues. Between the trimmed V and J ends, which lost 3 bases and 5 bases, there was a span of 10 bases. CDR3 amino acids: CASSLGTPYGYTF. DNA for the CDR3: TGTGCCAGCAGTTTGGGAACTCCTTATGGCTACACCTTC.

The table lists this clonotype with many counts. The rearrangement links TRBV10-2 to TRBJ2-3, with D possibly called TRBD1 or TRBD2 (6 bases each). The V end was cut by 6 bases, the J end by 3 bases, with 13 bases between. The CDR3 is 14 amino acids. Germline lookup yields CDR1 WSHSY and CDR2 SAAADI. DNA of the CDR3: TGCGCCAGCAGCCCGGGGGCTATAACAGATACGCAGTATTTT. Encoded protein: CASSPGAITDTQYF.

This clonotype was detected many times. The chain has TRBV29-1 and TRBJ2-3; possible D gene TRBD2, 7 bases. Germline CDR1 and CDR2: SQVTM and ANQGSEA. The CDR3 runs 16 residues. V lost 2 bases and J 2 bases, leaving 17 bases between the germline ends. The chain's CDR3 is CSVESSGGLSTDTQYF. The CDR3 DNA is TGCAGCGTTGAATCATCCGGGGGGCTATCCACAGATACGCAGTATTTT.

Notes on this clonotype: This may be a read error, as it is one base from a much larger clone. This rearrangement joins TRBV11-2 to TRBJ2-7; weak D call: TRBD1 (5 bases). The CDR3 is made up of 14 amino acids. V lost 4 bases and J 3 bases, leaving 13 bases between the germline ends. CDR1 is SGHAT, CDR2 FQNNGV, per germline. CDR3 nucleotide sequence: TGTGCCAGCAGCTCCCAGACAGAGATCTACGAGCAGTACTTC. It codes for CASSSQTEIYEQYF.

There are many counts of this clonotype. This chain links TRBV28 with TRBJ2-7; D may be TRBD2 (5 bases). V was shortened by 6 bases and J by 3 bases, with 15 bases between the two germline ends. The CDR3 is 14 residues long. Germline V CDR1 and CDR2: MDHEN, SYDVKM. CDR3 in DNA: TGTGCCAGCAGCCAGGAGGCGGGCCACTACGAGCAGTACTTC. Its translation is CASSQEAGHYEQYF.

A remark on this clonotype: The CDR3 end shows no conserved phenylalanine or tryptophan, and so a read error is likely. The V and J genes are TRBV5-4 and TRBJ2-7, with TRBD1 identical over 10 bases. CDR3 length equals 14 residues. Germline values: CDR1 SGHNT, CDR2 YYREEE (reference sequence). J gave up 5 bases and V 3 bases, and 5 bases lay outside the gene matches. The CDR3 is CASSWTGGLHEQYL. CDR3 in DNA: TGTGCCAGCAGCTGGACAGGGGGACTTCACGAGCAGTACCTC.

This clonotype was found many times. The V and J genes are TRBV6-6 and TRBJ2-1; TRBD2 aligns across 7 bases. CDR3 length equals 15 residues. V was clipped by 2 bases and J by 7 bases; unmatched bases: 8. From germline, CDR1 is MNHNY and CDR2 SVGAGI (reference sequence). CDR3 bases: TGTGCCAGCAGTTACGGGAGGGGAGTGGATAATGAGCAGTTCTTC. It specifies CASSYGRGVDNEQFF.

This clonotype has only a few counts. V gene TRBV5-1 combines with J gene TRBJ1-1; possible D gene TRBD1, 5 bases. The ends were cut back, 4 bases at V and 0 bases at J, with 10 bases in the middle. The CDR3 covers 14 residues. CDR1 and CDR2 (germline): SGHRS, YFSETQ. The DNA of the CDR3 is TGCGCCAGCAGCAAGACAGATATGAACACTGAAGCTTTCTTT. The encoded protein is CASSKTDMNTEAFF.

This clonotype has a count of ten or more. The rearrangement joins TRBV7-2 to TRBJ2-5, with 12 bases identical to TRBD2. V lost 4 bases to trimming and J lost 4 bases; unmatched junction nucleotides: 13. Germline lookup yields CDR1 SGHTA and CDR2 FQGNSA. The CDR3 is made up of 18 amino acids. CDR3 nucleotides: TGTGCCAGCAGCTCCCGAGGGCTAGCGGGAGGGGTTCTAGAGACCCAGTACTTC. It encodes CASSSRGLAGGVLETQYF. The full variable domain, completed using reference TRBV7-2 and TRBJ2-5, is GAGVSQSPSNKVTEKGKDVELRCDPISGHTALYWYRQSLGQGLEFLIYFQGNSAPDKSGLPSDRFSAERTGGSVSTLTIQRTQQEDSAVYLCASSSRGLAGGVLETQYFGPGTRLLVL.

The chain carries TRBV20-1 and TRBJ1-5; tentative D call: TRBD1 (6 bases). CDR1 is DFQATT and CDR2 is SNEGSKA in the germline V gene (reference sequence). This CDR3 has 15 amino acids. V gave up 0 bases and J gave up 3 bases, with 12 bases separating them. The CDR3 reads CSARDRAGVNQPQHF. The CDR3 DNA follows: TGCAGTGCTAGAGATCGGGCAGGGGTCAATCAGCCCCAGCATTTT.

The chain recombines TRBV14 with TRBJ2-7; D is possibly TRBD1 (5 bases). The germline V gene encodes CDR1 SGHDN and CDR2 FVKESK. There are 15 residues in the CDR3. Trimming cost V 3 bases and J 5 bases, with 17 bases left between them. Here the CDR3 DNA reads TGTGCCAGCAGCCAGGCTTCCGGCAGGGTAAACGAGCAGTACTTC. It specifies CASSQASGRVNEQYF.

This clonotype was picked up a small number of times. The chain is built from TRBV5-1 and TRBJ1-2; D is unclear. Germline V gives CDR1 SGHRS, CDR2 YFSETQ. The V gene lost 1 base and the J gene lost 10 bases, with 11 bases spanning the gap. The CDR3 runs to 12 residues. This CDR3 is CASSLLAGPYTF. CDR3 DNA sequence: TGCGCCAGCAGCTTGTTAGCGGGCCCCTACACCTTC.

This clonotype was counted ten times or more. The chain employs TRBV29-1 and TRBJ2-1; 9 bases are a match to TRBD1. CDR1 and CDR2 (germline): SQVTM, ANQGSEA. After removal of 7 bases from V and 6 bases from J, the junction contained 4 bases not matched to a gene. The CDR3 contains 12 residues. The CDR3 region has the DNA TGCAGCGGGGGACAGGGAAGCAATGAGCAGTTCTTC. Protein sequence: CSGGQGSNEQFF.

Ten or more counts support this clonotype. CDR3 protein: CSARLKHPGTGGSYNEQFF. The DNA for the CDR3 is TGCAGTGCGCGACTGAAACACCCTGGGACAGGGGGCTCCTACAATGAGCAGTTCTTC. This rearrangement joins TRBV20-1 to TRBJ2-1, with 11 bases identical to TRBD1. The trim removed 6 bases at V and 0 bases at J, leaving 16 bases unmatched. The CDR3 covers 19 residues. Germline CDR1 and CDR2: DFQATT and SNEGSKA (reference sequence).

This clonotype was seen at least ten times. The chain has TRBV20-1 and TRBJ1-5; D remains unclear. V lost 6 bases and J lost 0, with 12 bases in between. This CDR3 comprises 14 residues. In germline, CDR1 is DFQATT, CDR2 SNEGSKA (reference sequence). CDR3 loop: CSARRTPSNQPQHF. CDR3 DNA: TGCAGTGCCAGAAGGACTCCTAGCAATCAGCCCCAGCATTTT.

V is TRBV19 and J is TRBJ1-5; TRBD1 agrees at 8 bases. The germline V gene has CDR1 LNHDA and CDR2 SQIVND (reference sequence). There are 15 residues in the CDR3. V shed 4 bases, J shed 4 bases, and the junction held 6 bases outside the gene matches. CDR3 DNA sequence: TGTGCCAGTAGTAACGGGACAGGCCGAAATCAGCCCCAGCATTTT. Translated: CASSNGTGRNQPQHF.

This clonotype was seen ten or more times. V and J are TRBV29-1 and TRBJ2-1; 7 bases fit TRBD2. Per the germline V gene, CDR1 is SQVTM and CDR2 is ANQGSEA. V was clipped by 3 bases and J by 7 bases; unmatched bases: 15. The CDR3 is made up of 16 amino acids. The CDR3 sequence: CSVDFGFRLAGNEQFF. The CDR3 nucleotides read TGCAGCGTTGATTTCGGTTTTAGACTAGCTGGGAATGAGCAGTTCTTC.

At least ten counts were recorded for this clonotype. CDR3 DNA sequence: TGTGCCAGCAGCCTTCGGGTAGGGGGCATTTTGGATGAGCAGTTCTTC. Its translation is CASSLRVGGILDEQFF. This chain uses TRBV14 with TRBJ2-1; TRBD1 matches at 7 bases. Germline loops: CDR1 SGHDN, CDR2 FVKESK. The CDR3 totals 16 residues. With 4 bases clipped from V and 8 bases from J, the junction kept 14 bases outside the gene matches. Variable domain in full (rest from reference TRBV14 and TRBJ2-1): EAGVTQFPSHSVIEKGQTVTLRCDPISGHDNLYWYRRVMGKEIKFLLHFVKESKQDESGMPNNRFLAERTGGTYSTLKVQPAELEDSGVYFCASSLRVGGILDEQFFGPGTRLTVL.